This TCR beta chain originates from a study of CD8+ T cells in alopecia areata. RNA extraction was followed by reverse transcription into cDNA, which acted as the sequencing template. Here immunoSEQ multiplex PCR was the method, and the copy in TCRdb shows in-frame clones only, minus some. The table lists 95,000 to 150,000 clones, 61% of them singletons. Noted treatment: oral pan-JAK inhibitor, 5-10 mg twice daily. Sorting of PBMCs yielded the CD4+ and CD8+ T cells. Trimming removed 6 bases from V and 5 bases from J, with 10 bases in between. Germline assignment: CDR1 MNHEY and CDR2 SVGAGI. The CDR3 runs to 12 residues.

This sequence originates from a human donor with alopecia areata. The sample was CD4+ T cells sorted from blood, taken at week 4, from a patient treated with tofacitinib. The V and J genes are TRBV6-5 and TRBJ2-5, with unresolved D. The CDR3 DNA sequence: TGTGCCAGCAGCCTGAATGGGGAGACCCAGTACTTC. It is translated as CASSLNGETQYF.